This T cell receptor beta chain was observed in a study of CD8 T cells in ankylosing spondylitis. The V and J ends lost 4 bases and 8 bases, in that order; junction bases with no gene match: 4. Germline lookup yields CDR1 SQVTM and CDR2 ANQGSEA. CDR3 length equals 13 residues. This clonotype was counted at least ten times. Antigen unknown. The study, taken as a whole, reports: From matched ankylosing spondylitis synovial fluid, disease-linked clones were reportedly recovered at significantly enriched levels. A motif in TCR beta, a set of eight or nine highly homologous variants, appeared characteristic of ankylosing spondylitis blood. Clones linked to disease, bearing a CD8+ phenotype, were relatively rare in peripheral blood.

Molecular-barcoded quantitative 5'-RACE produced these TCR beta libraries. Via MiXCR, TCRdb re-called the 5' RACE reads, giving one row per CDR3 protein. In the table there are 200,000 to 300,000 distinct CDR3 sequences, 8.6% of which are singletons. This sequence was found in a male donor with ankylosing spondylitis or in good health (not recorded which). The rearrangement joins TRBV29-1 to TRBJ2-1, with TRBD2 matching over 11 bases. The material sequenced was blood, either unsorted or a sorted T cell fraction (not recorded which). CDR3 DNA sequence: TGCAGCGTTGTCCCTAGCGGGAGGTATGAGCAGTTCTTC. Amino acids: CSVVPSGRYEQFF.